This entry is about one T cell receptor beta chain. Antigen unknown. The read ends 3 residues early relative to the CDR3; the germline J gene fills the gap. The data belong to a study of T cells in women clearing cervical HPV infection. Background on the study: Case blood was drawn when the lesion was first found; control blood after infection became undetectable.

Assay: immunoSEQ multiplex PCR; the TCRdb copy retains only in-frame clones and omits some. In total, the table holds tens of thousands of clones. General study results and limits: Timing of associations relative to infection is unclear; T-cell subsets were not isolated.

Deletions cut 0 bases from V and 7 bases from J, with 21 bases between. CDR1 and CDR2 from the germline V gene are GTSNPN and SVGIG (reference sequence). This CDR3 is 17 amino acids long. The J gene is TRBJ1-4, the V gene TRBV30, with D perhaps matching TRBD1 (5 bases). Sequencing used blood buffy coat. This TCR derives from a woman aged 18-70 years with a cervical HPV16 infection that either progressed to CIN3+ or cleared (not recorded which). This CDR3 is CAWSVTGLGIGAEKLFF. The sequenced part of the CDR3 DNA is TGTGCCTGGAGTGTAACAGGTTTGGGAATAGGGGCTGAAAAA.